Presented here are 8 T cell receptor beta chains from one specimen sequenced in a study of tissue T cells after allogeneic stem cell transplantation. TCRdb's copy holds only in-frame clones and misses some; the assay was immunoSEQ multiplex PCR. The table lists over 5,500 clones, 40% to 60% of them singletons. Time point: mouse harvest day 14 after allogeneic transplant. The graft held 10^6 splenic CD5+ T cells and 10^7 T-cell-depleted bone marrow cells. The sequencing sample was made of gut tissue. Receptors originate from a female BALB/c mouse given C57BL/6 T cells with graft-versus-host disease after an allogeneic hematopoietic cell transplant.

Comment on this clone: Any gene name here is a mouse gene name. The CDR3 end lies 1 residue beyond the end of the read and is filled in from the germline J gene. The chain recombines TRBV5 with TRBJ1-2, with a tentative D call TRBD1 (5 bases). Looked up from germline, CDR1 is LGHNA and CDR2 is YNLKQL (reference sequence). This CDR3 has 13 residues. The V gene lost 0 bases and the J gene lost 4 bases, with 6 bases spanning the gap. The CDR3 DNA, read in part, is TGTGCCAGCAGCCAAGACAGGGCCTCCGACTACACC. Amino acids: CASSQDRASDYT. The CDR3 in full is CASSQDRASDYTF.

As regards this clone: Genes and germline come from the mouse. Read data end 1 residue before the CDR3 end; the end is taken from the germline J gene. V and J are TRBV26 and TRBJ1-1; D not resolved. V lost 4 bases, J lost 0 bases, and 6 bases lay in between. The germline gives CDR1 KGHPV, CDR2 FQNQEV (reference sequence). The CDR3 is made up of 13 amino acids. This chain's CDR3 is CASSQQPNTEVFF. CDR3 DNA, as far as it was read: TGTGCCAGCAGTCAACAGCCAAACACAGAAGTCTTC. Full variable domain (outside the CDR3, taken from reference TRBV26 and TRBJ1-1): NSKVIQTPRYLVKGQGQKAKMRCIPEKGHPVVFWYQQNKNNEFKFLINFQNQEVLQQIDMTEKRFSAECPSNSPCSLEIQSSEAGDSALYLCASSQQPNTEVFFGKGTRLTVV.

This clone is judged medium-sized. Mouse names are used for the genes. Read coverage stops 1 residue before the CDR3 terminus; the germline J gene supplies the remainder. V usage is TRBV13-1 and J usage is TRBJ2-5; 10 bases are a match to TRBD2. The CDR3 is 15 residues long. CDR1 NSHNY and CDR2 SYGAGN come from the germline V gene. After removal of 3 bases from V and 0 bases from J, the junction contained 1 base not matched to a gene. CDR3 amino acids: CASSGTGGNQDTQYF. The sequenced CDR3 bases are TGTGCCAGCAGTGGGACTGGGGGTAACCAAGACACCCAGTAC.

Remarks on this clone: Mouse germline and gene names are used. The read gets to within 1 residue of the CDR3 end, and the germline J gene fills in the rest. The V and J genes are TRBV19 and TRBJ1-1, with D unclear. This CDR3 contains 12 residues. Trimming stripped 2 bases from V and 1 base from J, with 3 bases between. Germline CDR1 FNHDT, CDR2 SITEND (reference sequence). Incomplete CDR3 DNA: TGTGCCAGCAGTATTGGGAACACAGAAGTCTTC. Translating it yields CASSIGNTEVF. The CDR3 reads in full as CASSIGNTEVFF. The variable domain in full, completed from reference TRBV19 and TRBJ1-1, reads GGIITQTPKFLIGQEGQKLTLKCQQNFNHDTMYWYRQDSGKGLRLIYYSITENDLQKGDLSEGYDASREKKSSFSLTVTSAQKNEMAVFLCASSIGNTEVFFGKGTRLTVV.

For this clone: These gene names are mouse names. The CDR3 is cut off 1 residue early in the read; its end comes from the germline J gene. V usage is TRBV20 and J usage is TRBJ1-4; no definite D call. This CDR3 comprises 13 residues. Germline V gives CDR1 GFQATS, CDR2 STVNSAI. The germline V and J ends were trimmed by 1 base and 4 bases, with 7 bases remaining between them. The CDR3 region is CGARATLNERLFF. The part of the CDR3 DNA that was read is TGTGGTGCTAGGGCCACTCTCAACGAAAGATTATTT.

On this clone: The germline and genes are mouse ones. With the read ending 1 residue before the CDR3 end, the germline J gene is used to fill in that end. The chain carries TRBV23 and TRBJ2-2; whether TRBD2, the table's D call, matches the DNA was not checked. In germline, CDR1 is KGHTA, CDR2 FQNQQP. This CDR3 is built from 15 residues. CDR3 DNA (partial): TGCTCCAGCAGCCGGGACTGGGGAAACACCGGGCAGCTCTAC. It translates to CSSSRDWGNTGQLY. Given in full, the CDR3 is CSSSRDWGNTGQLYF.

This clone was observed a few times. The gene names given are mouse names. The CDR3 end is not reached by the read, which stops 1 residue before it; the germline J gene fills it in. Other nucleotide sequences from this sample produce the same CDR3. The chain is built from TRBV26 and TRBJ1-6, with unresolved D. TRBJ1-6 is an ORF, and what it does is uncertain. V lost 0 bases and J lost 7, with 4 bases in between. Germline CDR1 KGHPV, CDR2 FQNQEV (reference sequence). This CDR3 is 13 amino acids long. The CDR3 bases that were read are TGTGCCAGCAGTCTGTCACAGAATTCGCCCCTCTAC. Encoded protein: CASSLSQNSPLY. In full, the CDR3 reads CASSLSQNSPLYF.

For this clone: Here the gene names and germline are mouse. Read data end 1 residue before the CDR3 end; the end is taken from the germline J gene. The chain carries TRBV20 and TRBJ1-4, with D perhaps matching TRBD1 (6 bases). This CDR3 has 15 residues. Trimming shortened V by 1 base and J by 0 bases, and 9 bases separated the two germline ends. Germline CDR1 GFQATS, CDR2 STVNSAI. The CDR3 DNA, read in part, is TGTGGTGCTAGGGCGGGACATCTTTCCAACGAAAGATTATTT. Its protein product is CGARAGHLSNERLF. The whole CDR3 reads CGARAGHLSNERLFF.